The 12 T cell receptor beta chains reported below all come from one sample, sequenced in a study of shared clonotypes between healthy human individuals. Profiled with immunoSEQ multiplex PCR; TCRdb holds only in-frame clones, not every one. The data show over 2 million clones, 85% to 95% seen once. Sequencing used naive CD4+ T cells sorted from blood. As to subset: CD45RA+ positively selected. The receptor set was obtained from a man aged 18 to 35 in good health.

This clone was seen a handful of times. The same CDR3 also results from other DNA sequences found in this sample. The chain recombines TRBV5-4 with TRBJ1-6; the match to TRBD1 covers 9 bases. V lost 4 bases and J lost 7; bases outside the gene matches: 6. The germline CDR1 and CDR2 sequences are SGHNT and YYREEE (reference sequence). This CDR3 has 15 amino acids. The CDR3: CASSTGQGGNSPLHF. The DNA for the CDR3 is TGTGCCAGCAGCACGGGACAGGGAGGGAATTCACCCCTCCACTTT. The variable domain in full, with the rest retrieved from reference TRBV5-4 and TRBJ1-6, is ETGVTQSPTHLIKTRGQQVTLRCSSQSGHNTVSWYQQALGQGPQFIFQYYREEENGRGNFPPRFSGLQFPNYSSELNVNALELDDSALYLCASSTGQGGNSPLHFGNGTRLTVT.

The rearrangement links TRBV9 to TRBJ2-2; D remains ambiguous. Germline CDR1 and CDR2: SGDLS and YYNGEE. The CDR3 is 13 amino acids. V lost 4 bases and J lost 8, with 12 bases in between. The DNA of the CDR3 is TGTGCCAGCAGCCCCCTAATTAGGGGGGAGCTGTTTTTT. Protein: CASSPLIRGELFF.

The chain is built from TRBV28 and TRBJ2-6; the match to TRBD1 covers 8 bases. CDR3 length: 16 amino acids. Germline V lookup: CDR1 MDHEN, CDR2 SYDVKM. V was pared by 2 bases and J by 2 bases, with 2 bases of the junction left unmatched. The CDR3 DNA sequence: TGTGCCAGCAGTTTACCAGGGGGCGCTGGGGCCAACGTCCTGACTTTC. It yields the protein CASSLPGGAGANVLTF.

The chain is built from TRBV5-4 and TRBJ2-7; D is unclear. The CDR3 contains 15 residues. Deletions cut 0 bases from V and 3 bases from J, with 13 bases between. Per the germline V gene, CDR1 is SGHNT and CDR2 is YYREEE (reference sequence). CDR3 in amino acids: CASSLEGNSYYEQYF. CDR3 bases: TGTGCCAGCAGCTTGGAGGGTAACTCATACTACGAGCAGTACTTC.

The chain uses TRBV11-2 and TRBJ2-1; TRBD2 matches 7 bases. The CDR3 extends over 10 amino acids. V lost 8 bases to trimming and J lost 8 bases; unmatched junction nucleotides: 0. Germline V CDR1 and CDR2: SGHAT, FQNNGV. The CDR3 sequence is CASGGDEQFF. CDR3 in DNA: TGTGCCAGCGGGGGGGATGAGCAGTTCTTC.

The sample holds a few counts of this clone. This sequence joins TRBV6-5 and TRBJ1-1; D not certain. The CDR3 runs to 13 residues. The ends were cut back, 5 bases at V and 5 bases at J, with 12 bases in the middle. Looked up from germline, CDR1 is MNHEY and CDR2 is SVGAGI. The CDR3 region has the DNA TGTGCCAGCAGTCGGGAAAGGAGGACTGAAGCTTTCTTT. Amino acid sequence: CASSRERRTEAFF.

The rearrangement uses TRBV6-5 and TRBJ1-3; D possibly corresponds to TRBD1 (5 bases). With 10 bases removed from V and 0 bases from J, the gap between germline ends came to 10 bases. The CDR3 covers 13 residues. Germline V gives CDR1 MNHEY, CDR2 SVGAGI. The CDR3 DNA is TGTGCCACCCGACAGACCTCTGGAAACACCATATATTTT. Translated: CATRQTSGNTIYF.

In this sample, this clone turned up once. The rearrangement uses TRBV7-2 and TRBJ1-5, with D tentatively TRBD1 (6 bases). Germline V gene sequence: CDR1 SGHTA, CDR2 FQGNSA. The CDR3 covers 16 residues. Between the trimmed V and J ends, which lost 4 bases and 6 bases, there was a span of 19 bases. CDR3 amino acids: CASSSGSGGWGQPQHF. For the CDR3, the DNA is TGTGCCAGCAGCTCAGGGTCTGGGGGCTGGGGTCAGCCCCAGCATTTT.

The chain carries TRBV10-1 and TRBJ2-3, with 15 bases aligning to TRBD2. The ends lost 7 bases at V and 2 bases at J; junction bases unmatched: 10. This CDR3 contains 18 residues. The V gene's germline CDR1 is WNHNN and CDR2 SYGVQD (reference sequence). In DNA, the CDR3 is TGCGCCAGCAACGGACTAGCGGGAGGGCCGTCCTACACAGATACGCAGTATTTT. It yields the protein CASNGLAGGPSYTDTQYF.

CDR3 DNA: TGTGCCAGCAGTCGGTCGGTAGGGAATCAGCCCCAGCATTTT. Amino acids: CASSRSVGNQPQHF. V and J are TRBV6-5 and TRBJ1-5; unclear D gene. The CDR3 loop spans 14 amino acids. CDR1 MNHEY and CDR2 SVGAGI come from the germline V gene. Trimming left V 5 bases short and J 4 bases short, with 12 bases between.

The genes are TRBV30 and TRBJ2-7; TRBD2 matches 9 bases. Germline assignment: CDR1 GTSNPN and CDR2 SVGIG (reference sequence). The CDR3 has 15 residues. V trimming: 4 bases; J trimming: 4 bases; junction bases outside the gene matches: 11. CDR3 in DNA: TGTGCCTGGACCCCCGAGAGTAGCGGGGGATACGAGCAGTACTTC. Translating it yields CAWTPESSGGYEQYF.

J is TRBJ2-7 and V is TRBV19; the D is unclear. CDR3 size: 12 residues. The V end lost 4 bases, the J end lost 3 bases, and 7 bases lay between the germline ends. Germline V gene data show CDR1 as LNHDA and CDR2 as SQIVND (reference sequence). The chain's CDR3 is CASSNVGYEQYF. In DNA form, the CDR3 reads TGTGCCAGTAGTAACGTAGGCTACGAGCAGTACTTC.